The clone carrying this TCR beta chain was observed a handful of times. What it binds is not known. The entry originates in a study of beta chain features in type 1 diabetes. Study-level background: Patients and healthy donors were similar in age, gender and cell yields.

Investigators reverse transcribed all isolated RNA, so they sequenced expressed TCRB transcripts. The repertoire was sequenced with immunoSEQ multiplex PCR; TCRdb's copy has only in-frame clones and lacks some. The sample includes nearly 350,000 clones, approximately 8.2% seen only once; the top ten take around 0.45%. Study outcomes and limitations: Highly expressing activated T cells could be over-counted with a cDNA template. These data did not resolve whether HLA type affects TCRB rearrangement. Within the patient group, naive, central memory and Treg TCRB repertoires appeared more similar to each other than within healthy donors.

Germline CDR1 is MNHNY and CDR2 is SVGAGI (reference sequence). Between the trimmed V and J ends, which lost 4 bases and 5 bases, there was a span of 5 bases. There are 11 residues in the CDR3. This chain joins TRBV6-6 and TRBJ2-5; D gene uncertain. The clonotype comes from a woman aged 18-35 years in good health. Sequencing used central memory CD4+ T cells from blood. CDR3 protein: CASSSAETQYF. The CDR3 DNA sequence: TGTGCCAGCAGTTCCGCGGAGACCCAGTACTTC.